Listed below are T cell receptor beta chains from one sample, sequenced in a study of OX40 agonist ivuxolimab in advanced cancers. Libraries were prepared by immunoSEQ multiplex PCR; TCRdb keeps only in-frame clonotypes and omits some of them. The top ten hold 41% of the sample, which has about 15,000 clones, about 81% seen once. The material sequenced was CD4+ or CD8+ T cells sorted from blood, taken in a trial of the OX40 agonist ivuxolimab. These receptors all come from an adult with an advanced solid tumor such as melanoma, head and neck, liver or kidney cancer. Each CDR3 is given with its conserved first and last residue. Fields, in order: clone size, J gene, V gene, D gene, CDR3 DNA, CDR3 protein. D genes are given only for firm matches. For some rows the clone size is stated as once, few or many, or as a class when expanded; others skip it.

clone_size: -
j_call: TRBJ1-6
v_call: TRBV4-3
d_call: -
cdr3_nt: TGCGCCAGCAGCCCTCGGGCCTATAATTCACCCCTCCACTTT
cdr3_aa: CASSPRAYNSPLHF

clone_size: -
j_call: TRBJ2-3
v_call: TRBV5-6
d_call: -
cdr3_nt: TGTGCCAGCAATGTGGAGGTCGGCCTCACAGATACGCAGTATTTT
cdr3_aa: CASNVEVGLTDTQYF

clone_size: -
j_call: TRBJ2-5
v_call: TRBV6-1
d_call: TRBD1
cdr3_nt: TGTGCCAGCAGTGAATTCGGGACAGGGGAGGAGACCCAGTACTTC
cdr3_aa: CASSEFGTGEETQYF

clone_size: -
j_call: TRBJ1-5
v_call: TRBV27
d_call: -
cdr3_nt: TGTGCCAGCAGCCCCCGGGGTCAGCCCCAGCATTTT
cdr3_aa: CASSPRGQPQHF

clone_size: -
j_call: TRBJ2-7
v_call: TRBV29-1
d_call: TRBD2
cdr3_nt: TGCAGCGCCCGAGCGGGAGAGGGCGAGCAGTACTTC
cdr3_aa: CSARAGEGEQYF

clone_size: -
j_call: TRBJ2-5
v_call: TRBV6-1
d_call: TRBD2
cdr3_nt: TGTGCCAGCAGTGAATTTGGACTAGCGGGAGAGACCCAGTACTTC
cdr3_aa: CASSEFGLAGETQYF

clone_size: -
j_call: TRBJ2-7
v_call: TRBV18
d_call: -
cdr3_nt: TGTGCCAGCTCACCCCCCGGCGACGAGCAGTACTTC
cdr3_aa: CASSPPGDEQYF

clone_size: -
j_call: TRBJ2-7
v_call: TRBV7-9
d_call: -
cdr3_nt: TGTGCCAGCAGCTCCGAGGAGGGCGACGAGCAGTACTTC
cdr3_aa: CASSSEEGDEQYF

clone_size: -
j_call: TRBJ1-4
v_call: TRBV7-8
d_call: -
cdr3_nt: TGTGCCAGCAGGGGTGAAAAACTGTTTTTT
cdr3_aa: CASRGEKLFF

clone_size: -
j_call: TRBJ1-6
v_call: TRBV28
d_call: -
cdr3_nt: TGTGCCAGCAGTCGGACGGGGGCCGGGAATTCACCCCTCCACTTT
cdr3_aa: CASSRTGAGNSPLHF

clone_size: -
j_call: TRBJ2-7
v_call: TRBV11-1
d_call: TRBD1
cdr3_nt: TGTGCCAGCAGCTCTCCGACCGGGACAGGGCCCTACGAGCAGTACTTC
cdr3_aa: CASSSPTGTGPYEQYF

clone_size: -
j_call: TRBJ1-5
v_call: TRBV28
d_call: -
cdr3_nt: TGTGCCAGCTACCTTTCTGTCGGTCAGCCCCAGCATTTT
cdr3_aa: CASYLSVGQPQHF

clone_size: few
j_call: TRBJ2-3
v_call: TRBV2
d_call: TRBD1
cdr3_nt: TGTGCCAGCCAGACAGGGGAGATAATCCCAGATACGCAGTATTTT
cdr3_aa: CASQTGEIIPDTQYF

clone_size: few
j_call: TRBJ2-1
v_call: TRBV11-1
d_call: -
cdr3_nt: TGTGCCAGCAGCAGGGGCAGGAATGAGCAGTTCTTC
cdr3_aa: CASSRGRNEQFF

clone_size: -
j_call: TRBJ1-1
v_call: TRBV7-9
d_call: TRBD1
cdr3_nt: TGTGCCAGCAGCTTGGGACAGGGGGCTTCAAACACTGAAGCTTTCTTT
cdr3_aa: CASSLGQGASNTEAFF

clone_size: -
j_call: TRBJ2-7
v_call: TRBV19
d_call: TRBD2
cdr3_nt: TGTGCCAGTAGTCTGGGGACTAGTGTGACCGAGCAGTACTTC
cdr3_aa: CASSLGTSVTEQYF

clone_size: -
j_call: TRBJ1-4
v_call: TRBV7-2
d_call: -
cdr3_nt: TGTGCCAGCAGCTTAGCGCAGGGAAGAAAACTGTTTTTT
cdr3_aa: CASSLAQGRKLFF

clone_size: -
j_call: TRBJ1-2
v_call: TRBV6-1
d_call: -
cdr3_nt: TGTGCCAGCAGTGAAGCGGCAGGGAGGATGTGGGGCTACACCTTC
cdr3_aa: CASSEAAGRMWGYTF

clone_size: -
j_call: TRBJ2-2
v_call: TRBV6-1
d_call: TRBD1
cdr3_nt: TGTGCCAGCAGTGCTCCAACCGGGACAGGGGACACCGGGGAGCTGTTTTTT
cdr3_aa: CASSAPTGTGDTGELFF

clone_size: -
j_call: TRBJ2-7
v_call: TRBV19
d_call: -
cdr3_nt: TGTGCCAGTAGTATAGATCTGGCTAGAACCTACGAGCAGTACTTC
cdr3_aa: CASSIDLARTYEQYF

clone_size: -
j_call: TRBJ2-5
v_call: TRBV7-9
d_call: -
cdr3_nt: TGTGCCAGCAGCTTAGAGGATGAAGAGACCCAGTACTTC
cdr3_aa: CASSLEDEETQYF

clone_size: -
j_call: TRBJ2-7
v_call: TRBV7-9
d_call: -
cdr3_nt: TGTGCCAGCAGCTTAGCTGGGCAAACCTACGAGCAGTACTTC
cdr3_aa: CASSLAGQTYEQYF

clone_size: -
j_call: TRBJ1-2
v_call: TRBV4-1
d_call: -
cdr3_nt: TGCGCCAGCAGCCAAGATTGGGTGGACTACACCTTC
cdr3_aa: CASSQDWVDYTF

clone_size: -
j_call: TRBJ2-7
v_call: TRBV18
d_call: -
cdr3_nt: TGTGCCAGCTCACCACCGGCTGCCAACGAGCAGTACTTC
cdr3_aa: CASSPPAANEQYF

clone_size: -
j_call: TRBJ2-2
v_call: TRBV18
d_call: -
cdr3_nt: TGTGCCAGCTCACCTCAGGACGATGGGACCGGGGAGCTGTTTTTT
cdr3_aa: CASSPQDDGTGELFF

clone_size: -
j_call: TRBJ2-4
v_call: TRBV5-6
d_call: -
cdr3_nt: TGTGCCAGCAGCTCCACCTCGGGGGAAATTCAGTACTTC
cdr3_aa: CASSSTSGEIQYF

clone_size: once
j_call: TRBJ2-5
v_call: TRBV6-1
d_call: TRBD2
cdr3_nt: TGTGCCAGCACTTCCGGGACTAGCGGGAGTGAGACCCAGTACTTC
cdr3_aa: CASTSGTSGSETQYF

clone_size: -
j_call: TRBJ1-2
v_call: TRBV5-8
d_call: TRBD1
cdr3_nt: TGTGCCAGCAGCGGGGACCGGGACAGACTCTATGGCTACACCTTC
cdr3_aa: CASSGDRDRLYGYTF

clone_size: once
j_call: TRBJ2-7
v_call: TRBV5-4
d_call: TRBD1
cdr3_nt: TGTGCCAGCAGCTCGGGACAGGGGGCCTACGAGCAGTACTTC
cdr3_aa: CASSSGQGAYEQYF

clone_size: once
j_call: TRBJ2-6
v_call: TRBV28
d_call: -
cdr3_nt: TGTGCCAGCAGTCACCCCGAAGGCCTGACTTTC
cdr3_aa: CASSHPEGLTF

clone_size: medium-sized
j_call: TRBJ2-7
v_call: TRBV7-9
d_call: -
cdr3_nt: TGTGCCAGCAGCGGAACACTGGGACGGGTTCTCTACGAGCAGTACTTC
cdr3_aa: CASSGTLGRVLYEQYF

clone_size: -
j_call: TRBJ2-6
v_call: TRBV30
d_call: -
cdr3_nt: TGTGCCTGGAGTGACGGGGGTGGGGCCAACGTCCTGACTTTC
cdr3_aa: CAWSDGGGANVLTF

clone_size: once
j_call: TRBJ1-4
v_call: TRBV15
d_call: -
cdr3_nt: TGTGCCACCAGCAGAGGAGGGGCTAATGAAAAACTGTTTTTT
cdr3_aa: CATSRGGANEKLFF

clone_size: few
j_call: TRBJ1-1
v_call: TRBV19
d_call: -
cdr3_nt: TGTGCCAGTAGTACGACAGCCGAAGCTTTCTTT
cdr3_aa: CASSTTAEAFF

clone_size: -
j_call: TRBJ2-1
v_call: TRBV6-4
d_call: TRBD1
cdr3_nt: TGTGCCAGCAGTGAGGGGACAGAGTACAATGAGCAGTTCTTC
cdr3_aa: CASSEGTEYNEQFF

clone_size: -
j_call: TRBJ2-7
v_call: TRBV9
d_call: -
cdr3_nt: TGTGCCAGCAGCAGTTCTAGCGCTTACGAGCAGTACTTC
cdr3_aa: CASSSSSAYEQYF

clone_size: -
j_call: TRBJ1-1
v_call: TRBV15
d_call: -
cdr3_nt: TGTGCCACCAGCAGAGATGGGACAGAAGCTTTCTTT
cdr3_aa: CATSRDGTEAFF

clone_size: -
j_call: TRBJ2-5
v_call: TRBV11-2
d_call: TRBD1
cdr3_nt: TGTGCCAGCAGCCTTGCCGGGACAGGGGGAGAGACCCAGTACTTC
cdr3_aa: CASSLAGTGGETQYF

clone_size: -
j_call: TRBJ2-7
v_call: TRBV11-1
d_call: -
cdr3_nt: TGTGCCAGCAGCCCCCGGGATTACACCTACGAGCAGTACTTC
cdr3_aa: CASSPRDYTYEQYF

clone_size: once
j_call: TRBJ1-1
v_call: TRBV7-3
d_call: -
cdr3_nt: TGTGCCAGCAGCTTACTCAGACTCGAGTACACTGAAGCTTTCTTT
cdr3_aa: CASSLLRLEYTEAFF

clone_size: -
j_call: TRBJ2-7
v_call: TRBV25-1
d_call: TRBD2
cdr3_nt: TGTGCCAGCAGTGTCGGACTAGCGGGAAACGAGCAGTACTTC
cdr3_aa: CASSVGLAGNEQYF